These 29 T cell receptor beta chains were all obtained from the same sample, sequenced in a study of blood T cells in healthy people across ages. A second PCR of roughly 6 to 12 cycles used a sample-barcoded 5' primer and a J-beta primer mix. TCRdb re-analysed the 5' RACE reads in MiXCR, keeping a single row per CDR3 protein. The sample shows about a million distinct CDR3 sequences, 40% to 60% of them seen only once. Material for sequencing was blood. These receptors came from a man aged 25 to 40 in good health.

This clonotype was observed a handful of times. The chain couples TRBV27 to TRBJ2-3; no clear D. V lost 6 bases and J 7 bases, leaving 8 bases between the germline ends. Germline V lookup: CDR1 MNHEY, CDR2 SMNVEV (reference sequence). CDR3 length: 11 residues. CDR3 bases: TGTGCCAGCAGGGATTGGAATACGCAGTATTTT. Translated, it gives CASRDWNTQYF.

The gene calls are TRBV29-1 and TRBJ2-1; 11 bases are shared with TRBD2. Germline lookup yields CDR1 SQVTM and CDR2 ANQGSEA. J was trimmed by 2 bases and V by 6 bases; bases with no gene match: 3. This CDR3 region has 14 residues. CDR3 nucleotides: TGCAGCGTAGATAGCGGGGGGGCCTACAATGAGCAGTTCTTC. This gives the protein CSVDSGGAYNEQFF.

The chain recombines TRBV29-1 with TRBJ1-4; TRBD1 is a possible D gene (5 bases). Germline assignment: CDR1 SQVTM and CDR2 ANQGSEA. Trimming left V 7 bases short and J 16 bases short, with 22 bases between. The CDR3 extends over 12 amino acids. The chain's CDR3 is CSALTISGPRFF. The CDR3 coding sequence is TGCAGCGCGCTGACAATCTCGGGACCGCGGTTTTTT.

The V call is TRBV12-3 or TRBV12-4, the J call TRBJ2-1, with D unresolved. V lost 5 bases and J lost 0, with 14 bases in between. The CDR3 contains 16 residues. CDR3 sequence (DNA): TGTGCCAGCAGTCCAGACTCTGGTGTCTCCTACAATGAGCAGTTCTTC. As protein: CASSPDSGVSYNEQFF.

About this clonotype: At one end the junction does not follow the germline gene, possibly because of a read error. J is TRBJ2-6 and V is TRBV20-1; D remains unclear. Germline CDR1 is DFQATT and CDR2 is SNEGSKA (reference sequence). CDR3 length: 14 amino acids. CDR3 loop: CRANGNYGANVLTF. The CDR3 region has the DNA TGCAGGGCTAATGGGAACTACGGGGCCAACGTCCTGACTTTC.

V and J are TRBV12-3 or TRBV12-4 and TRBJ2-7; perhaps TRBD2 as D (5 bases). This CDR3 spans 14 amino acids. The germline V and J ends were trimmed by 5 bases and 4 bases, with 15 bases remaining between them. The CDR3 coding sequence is TGTGCCAGCAGTCCAGGACTGCCCGTTTACGAGCAGTACTTC. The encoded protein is CASSPGLPVYEQYF.

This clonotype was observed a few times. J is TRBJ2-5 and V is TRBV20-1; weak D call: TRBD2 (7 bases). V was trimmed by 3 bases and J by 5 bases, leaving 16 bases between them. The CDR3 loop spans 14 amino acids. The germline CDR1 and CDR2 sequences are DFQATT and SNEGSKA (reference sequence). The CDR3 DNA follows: TGCAGTGCTAGTTCCCCACAGGGAGGGGAGACCCAGTACTTC. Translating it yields CSASSPQGGETQYF.

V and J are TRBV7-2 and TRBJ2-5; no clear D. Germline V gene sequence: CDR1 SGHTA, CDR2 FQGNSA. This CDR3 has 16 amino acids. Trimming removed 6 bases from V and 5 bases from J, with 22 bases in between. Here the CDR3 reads CASSFQESIKQETQYF. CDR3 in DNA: TGTGCCAGCAGTTTCCAAGAAAGCATCAAGCAGGAGACCCAGTACTTC.

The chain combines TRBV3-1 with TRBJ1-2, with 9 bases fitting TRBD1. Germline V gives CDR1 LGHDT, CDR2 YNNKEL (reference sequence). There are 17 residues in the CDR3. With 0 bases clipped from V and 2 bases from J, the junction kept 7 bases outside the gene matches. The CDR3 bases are TGTGCCAGCAGCCAAGATTGGGGACAGGGCTTAAACTATGGCTACACCTTC. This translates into CASSQDWGQGLNYGYTF.

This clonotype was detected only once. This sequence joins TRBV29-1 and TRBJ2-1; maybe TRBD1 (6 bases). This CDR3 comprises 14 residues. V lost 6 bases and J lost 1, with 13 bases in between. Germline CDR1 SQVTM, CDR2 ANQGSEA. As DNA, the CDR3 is TGCAGCGTACTCCCGACAGGTTCCTACAATGAGCAGTTCTTC. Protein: CSVLPTGSYNEQFF.

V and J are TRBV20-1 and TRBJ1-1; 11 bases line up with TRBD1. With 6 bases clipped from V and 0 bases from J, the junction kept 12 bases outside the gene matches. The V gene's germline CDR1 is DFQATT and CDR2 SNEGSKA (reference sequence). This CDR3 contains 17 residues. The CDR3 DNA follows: TGCAGTGCACGGAGAGGGACAGGGGGTACGATGAACACTGAAGCTTTCTTT. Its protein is CSARRGTGGTMNTEAFF.

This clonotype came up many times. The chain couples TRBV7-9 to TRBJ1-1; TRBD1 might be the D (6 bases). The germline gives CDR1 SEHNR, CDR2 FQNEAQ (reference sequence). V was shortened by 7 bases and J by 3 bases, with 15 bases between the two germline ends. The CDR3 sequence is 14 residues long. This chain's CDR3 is CASNPGGFDTEAFF. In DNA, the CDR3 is TGTGCCAGCAACCCGGGGGGCTTCGACACTGAAGCTTTCTTT.

For the CDR3, the DNA is TGTGCCAGCAGAACCGGACAGGGGGCTTTAGATACGCAGTATTTT. This codes for CASRTGQGALDTQYF. The rearrangement joins TRBV6-2 or TRBV6-3 to TRBJ2-3, with TRBD1 matching 11 bases. This CDR3 is 15 amino acids long. Unmatched junction bases numbered 7, after V lost 6 bases and J lost 5 bases. The germline CDR1 and CDR2 sequences are MNHEY and SVGEGT.

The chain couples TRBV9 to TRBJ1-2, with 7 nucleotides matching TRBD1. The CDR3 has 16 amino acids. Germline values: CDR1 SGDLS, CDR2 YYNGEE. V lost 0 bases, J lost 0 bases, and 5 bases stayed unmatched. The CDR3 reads CASSVAPTGTNYGYTF. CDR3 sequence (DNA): TGTGCCAGCAGCGTAGCTCCGACAGGGACTAACTATGGCTACACCTTC.

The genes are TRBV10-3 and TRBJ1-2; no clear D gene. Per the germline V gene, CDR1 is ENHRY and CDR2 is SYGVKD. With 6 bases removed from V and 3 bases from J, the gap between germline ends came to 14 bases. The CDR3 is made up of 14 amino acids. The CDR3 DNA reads TGTGCCATCAGCCCAGGAGGCTTTGACTATGGCTACACCTTC. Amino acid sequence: CAISPGGFDYGYTF.

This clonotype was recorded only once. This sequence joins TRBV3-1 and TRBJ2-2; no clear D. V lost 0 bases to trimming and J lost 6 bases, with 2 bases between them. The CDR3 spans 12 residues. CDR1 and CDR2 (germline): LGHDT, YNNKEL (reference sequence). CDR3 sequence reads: CASSQDSGELFF. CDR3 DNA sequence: TGTGCCAGCAGCCAAGATTCCGGGGAGCTGTTTTTT.

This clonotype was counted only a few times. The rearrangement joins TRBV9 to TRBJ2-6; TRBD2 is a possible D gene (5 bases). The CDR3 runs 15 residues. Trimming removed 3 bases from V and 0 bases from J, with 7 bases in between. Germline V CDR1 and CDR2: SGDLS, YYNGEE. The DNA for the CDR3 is TGTGCCAGCAGCGGGACTGCCTCTGGGGCCAACGTCCTGACTTTC. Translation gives CASSGTASGANVLTF.

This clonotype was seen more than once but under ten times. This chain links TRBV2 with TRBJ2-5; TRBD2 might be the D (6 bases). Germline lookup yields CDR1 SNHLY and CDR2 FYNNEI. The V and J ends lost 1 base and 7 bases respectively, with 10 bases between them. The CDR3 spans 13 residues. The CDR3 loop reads CASSEGPEGTQYF. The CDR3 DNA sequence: TGTGCCAGCAGTGAAGGACCGGAGGGGACCCAGTACTTC. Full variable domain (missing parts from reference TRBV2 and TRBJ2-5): EPEVTQTPSHQVTQMGQEVILRCVPISNHLYFYWYRQILGQKVEFLVSFYNNEISEKSEIFDDQFSVERPDGSNFTLKIRSTKLEDSAMYFCASSEGPEGTQYFGPGTRLLVL.

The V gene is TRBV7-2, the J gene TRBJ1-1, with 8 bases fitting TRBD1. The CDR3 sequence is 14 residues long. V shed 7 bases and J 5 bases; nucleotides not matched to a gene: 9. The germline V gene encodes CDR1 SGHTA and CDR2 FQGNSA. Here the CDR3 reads CASIAAGGRTEAFF. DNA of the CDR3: TGTGCCAGCATCGCCGCAGGGGGCCGTACTGAAGCTTTCTTT. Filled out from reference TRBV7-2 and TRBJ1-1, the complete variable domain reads GAGVSQSPSNKVTEKGKDVELRCDPISGHTALYWYRQSLGQGLEFLIYFQGNSAPDKSGLPSDRFSAERTGGSVSTLTIQRTQQEDSAVYLCASIAAGGRTEAFFGQGTRLTVV.

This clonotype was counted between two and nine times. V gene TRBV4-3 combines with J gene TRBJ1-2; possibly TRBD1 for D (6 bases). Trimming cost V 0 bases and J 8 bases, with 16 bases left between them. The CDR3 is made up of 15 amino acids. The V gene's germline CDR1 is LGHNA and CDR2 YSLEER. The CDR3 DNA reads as TGCGCCAGCAGCCAAGATCGATGGGGGGCCGGGGGCTACACCTTC. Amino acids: CASSQDRWGAGGYTF.

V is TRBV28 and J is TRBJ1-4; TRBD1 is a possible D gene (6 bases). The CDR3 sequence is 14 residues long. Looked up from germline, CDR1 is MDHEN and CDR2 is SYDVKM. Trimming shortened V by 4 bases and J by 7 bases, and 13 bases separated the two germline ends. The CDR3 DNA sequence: TGTGCCAGCAGTTCCCCAAGGGGGTTTGAAAAACTGTTTTTT. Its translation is CASSSPRGFEKLFF.

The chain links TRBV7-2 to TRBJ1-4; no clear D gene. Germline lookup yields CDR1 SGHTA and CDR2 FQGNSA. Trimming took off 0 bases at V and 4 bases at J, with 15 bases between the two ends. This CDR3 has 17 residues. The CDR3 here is CASSLAAAPGSNEKLFF. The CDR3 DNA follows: TGTGCCAGCAGCTTAGCCGCCGCCCCGGGAAGTAATGAAAAACTGTTTTTT.

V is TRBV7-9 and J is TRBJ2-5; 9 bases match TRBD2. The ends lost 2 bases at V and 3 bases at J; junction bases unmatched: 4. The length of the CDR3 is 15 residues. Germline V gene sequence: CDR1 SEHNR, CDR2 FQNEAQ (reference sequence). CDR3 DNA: TGTGCCAGCAGCTTAAGAATAGCGGGGGAAGAGACCCAGTACTTC. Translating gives CASSLRIAGEETQYF.

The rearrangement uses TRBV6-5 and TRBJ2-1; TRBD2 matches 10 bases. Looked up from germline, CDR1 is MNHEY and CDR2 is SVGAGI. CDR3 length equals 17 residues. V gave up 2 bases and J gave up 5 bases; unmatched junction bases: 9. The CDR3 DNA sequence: TGTGCCAGCAGTTACGCCCTAGCGGGGGCCCCCAACAATGAGCAGTTCTTC. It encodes CASSYALAGAPNNEQFF.

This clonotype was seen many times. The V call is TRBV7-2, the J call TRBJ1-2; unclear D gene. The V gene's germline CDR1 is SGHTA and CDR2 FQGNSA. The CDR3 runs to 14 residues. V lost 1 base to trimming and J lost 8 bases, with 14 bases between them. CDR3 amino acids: CASSLDRARSGYTF. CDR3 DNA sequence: TGTGCCAGCAGCTTAGACCGGGCACGGTCGGGCTACACCTTC.

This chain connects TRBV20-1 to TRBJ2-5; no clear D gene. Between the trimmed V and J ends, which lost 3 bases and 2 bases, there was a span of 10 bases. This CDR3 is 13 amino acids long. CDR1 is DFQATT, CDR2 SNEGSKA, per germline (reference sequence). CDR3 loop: CSASWLSQETQYF. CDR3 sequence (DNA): TGCAGTGCTAGTTGGCTTTCACAAGAGACCCAGTACTTC.

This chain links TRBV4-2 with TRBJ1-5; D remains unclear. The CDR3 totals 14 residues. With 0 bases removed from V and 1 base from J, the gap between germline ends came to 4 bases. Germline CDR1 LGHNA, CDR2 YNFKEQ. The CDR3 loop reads CASSQELSNQPQHF. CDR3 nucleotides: TGTGCCAGCAGCCAAGAGTTGAGCAATCAGCCCCAGCATTTT.

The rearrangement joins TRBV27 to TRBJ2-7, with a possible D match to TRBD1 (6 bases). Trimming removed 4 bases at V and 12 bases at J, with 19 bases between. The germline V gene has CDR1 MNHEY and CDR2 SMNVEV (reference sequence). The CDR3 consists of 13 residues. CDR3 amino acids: CASSSTGLATLYF. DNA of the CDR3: TGTGCCAGCAGTTCCACAGGGTTGGCGACCCTGTACTTC.

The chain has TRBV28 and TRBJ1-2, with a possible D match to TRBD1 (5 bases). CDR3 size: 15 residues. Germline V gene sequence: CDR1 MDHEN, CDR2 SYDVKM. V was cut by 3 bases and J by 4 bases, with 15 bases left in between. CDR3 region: CASSLRGQLSYGYTF. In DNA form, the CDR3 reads TGTGCCAGCAGTTTGAGGGGCCAACTGAGCTATGGCTACACCTTC.